This T cell receptor (beta chain) is drawn from a study of beta chain features in type 1 diabetes. Study information: When patients were set against healthy donors, age, gender and cell yields were similar.

Since all of the isolated RNA was reverse transcribed, expressed TCRB transcripts were what got sequenced. Clones were read by immunoSEQ multiplex PCR, and TCRdb kept only the in-frame ones, dropping some. The sample yields hundreds of thousands of clones, less than 20% seen once. V dropped 3 bases and J dropped 0 bases, with 15 bases sitting between them. This CDR3 contains 17 residues. Looked up from germline, CDR1 is SGDLS and CDR2 is YYNGEE. Study results and limitations: Insertions were fewer and deletions more numerous at VDJ junctions in type 1 diabetes patients.

Averaging approximately 0.11 L, one heparinised blood draw came from each individual donor. This clone has only a few counts. As yet, its antigen is unknown. Sequences were obtained from naive CD4+ T cells from blood. The receptor was isolated from a young man in good health. The rearrangement links TRBV9 to TRBJ2-2; D is possibly TRBD1 (6 bases). For the CDR3, the DNA is TGTGCCAGCAGCGACCGCTCGGGACACACGAACACCGGGGAGCTGTTTTTT. Its protein is CASSDRSGHTNTGELFF.